A single sample gave rise to the 4 T cell receptor beta chains below, sequenced in a study of OX40 agonist ivuxolimab in advanced cancers. Clones were read by immunoSEQ multiplex PCR, and TCRdb kept only the in-frame ones, dropping some. The sample lists some 64,000 clones, 91% occurring once. Sequenced here: CD4+ or CD8+ T cells sorted from blood, sampled in a trial of the OX40 agonist ivuxolimab. All receptors derive from an adult with an advanced solid tumor such as melanoma, head and neck, liver or kidney cancer.

V gene TRBV28 combines with J gene TRBJ2-2; D not resolved. This CDR3 spans 14 amino acids. Germline V CDR1 and CDR2: MDHEN, SYDVKM. V was pared by 8 bases and J by 6 bases, with 16 bases between. CDR3 nucleotides: TGTGCCAGCCGTGGGGATACTTTCCCCGGGGAGCTGTTTTTT. It codes for CASRGDTFPGELFF.

V gene TRBV15 combines with J gene TRBJ1-4; the D gene is possibly TRBD1 (5 bases). V gave up 3 bases and J gave up 8 bases, with 22 bases separating them. The germline V gene encodes CDR1 LNHNV and CDR2 YYDKDF (reference sequence). The CDR3 extends over 17 amino acids. The CDR3 is CATSSTSAGTHGEKLFF. CDR3 nucleotides: TGTGCCACCAGCAGCACCTCGGCCGGGACCCACGGGGAAAAACTGTTTTTT.

The V call is TRBV28, the J call TRBJ1-3; no clear D gene. CDR1 MDHEN and CDR2 SYDVKM come from the germline V gene. The CDR3 covers 16 residues. V lost 5 bases, J lost 0 bases, and 14 bases lay in between. CDR3 in DNA: TGTGCCAGCAGTCCCCCCGGGAGGACCTCTGGAAACACCATATATTTT. Protein product: CASSPPGRTSGNTIYF.

The chain combines TRBV5-6 with TRBJ1-2; D is ambiguous. Between the trimmed V and J ends, which lost 3 bases and 8 bases, there was a span of 23 bases. CDR3 size: 16 residues. Per germline, CDR1 SGHDT and CDR2 YYEEEE. CDR3 in amino acids: CASSSARLTVIRGYTF. The CDR3 DNA is TGTGCCAGCAGCTCGGCACGGCTTACGGTAATTCGGGGCTACACCTTC.